This T cell receptor (beta chain) comes out of a study of massively parallel sequencing of T cell beta chains (dated by TCRdb to the late 2000s). At the level of the whole study: Using 5'-RACE, Illumina short-read sequencing and a dedicated short-read assembly strategy, the study profiled the diversity of human TCR beta CDR3 in peripheral blood. The investigation overall reported the following: Subsampling showed clonotype counts rising linearly with read number, indicating sequencing depth was far from saturation. Since the RNA was pooled from many donors, the results capture clonotype abundance averaged across the population rather than the repertoire of any individual. CDR3 beta length spanned 21 to 81 nucleotides, with a peak at 45 nucleotides. A single sequence read was the only support for most clonotypes (about three fifths of the roughly 30,000), which could in principle inflate the apparent diversity. Preferential PCR amplification of some TRBV and TRBJ sequences may have skewed the reported gene usage frequencies. Across the approximately 35,000 distinct clonotypes, single-copy clonotypes accounted for roughly 60% of clonotypes yet represented only about 18% of assemblies. A unique TRBV gene could be assigned to only roughly 23,000 (around 70%) of the clonotypes. Usage of TRBV genes spanned from under 0.013% for TRBV17 up to roughly 25% for TRBV20-1, while TRBJ usage spanned from about 1.5% for TRBJ2-6 up to 17.2% for TRBJ2-1.

All donors in the pool were aged roughly 18 to 45 years, and the pool included more than 300 males and roughly 180 females. Peripheral leukocyte polyA+ RNA was isolated from about 170 liters of pooled peripheral blood. A commercial mRNA preparation from normal human peripheral blood leukocytes pooled from some 600 individuals was used as the starting material. In the germline V gene (reference sequence), CDR1 corresponds to PRHDT and CDR2 to FYEKMQ. Trimming takes 0 bases off V and 3 bases off J; junction bases not matched to a gene: 3. From the cysteine through the phenylalanine, the CDR3 covers 15 amino acids. CDR3 DNA is the only sequence kept; it has 45 bases, read in frame from the first base. Turning to this clonotype: What this receptor recognizes is not known. No base-level quality is on record; no much larger clone is a single base apart.

Instrument on record: Illumina Genome Analyzer II. A RACE product of about 520 bp was obtained after two rounds of nested PCR with TRBC1/TRBC2-specific primers and was gel-purified. To give RACE a 5' anchor, first-strand cDNA synthesis used a TRBC-specific primer together with a template-switching oligonucleotide. The RACE amplicon was too long for direct short-read sequencing, so it was concatemerized by ligation and sheared by sonication. PAGE was used to isolate a size fraction of 100 to 300 bp, and that fraction then underwent shotgun sequencing on the Illumina platform. In separate sequencing runs on an Illumina GAII, 18.8 million 36-nt reads and 21.7 million 50-nt single-end reads were generated. On the study's bioinformatics: The pooled roughly 41,000,000 reads were assembled with iSSAKE using parameters -m 15, -o 2 and -r 0.7. Seeds for the de novo CDR3 beta assemblies came from reads aligning to the ends of Ensembl TRBV gene predictions that carried unmatched junctional bases. Rather than raw read depth, the number of matching assembled contigs was used to estimate clonotype abundance. Of the assembled clonotypes, some 2,100 (roughly 5.9%) were found to have in-frame stop codons and were removed, so that approximately 35,000 productive clonotypes were retained. Sanger sequencing of cloned RACE products gave about 300 unique TCR sequences, and around 69% of them were also found in the Illumina assembly. The raw public reads went through TCRdb reprocessing: fastp at Q25, MiXCR clone calling, in-frame beta chains kept. Each record represents a unique CDR3 protein, reported with the most common genes and DNA among its rows. It is TCRdb's table, rather than the study itself, that gives the V and J calls and clone size. Recorded for this sample are under 5,000 distinct CDR3 sequences; 35% to 45% of them occurred a single time. Roughly 2.9% of the sample rests with the top ten.

The chain employs TRBV13 and TRBJ2-7; TRBD1 lines up with 9 middle nucleotides. Sequencing was done on a sample of commercial RNA from peripheral blood pooled from many donors. This sequence was found in a pool of human donors in good health; the sample was commercial RNA pooled from many donors. In nucleotides, the sequence is TGTGCCAGCAGCTTAGGACAGGGGGCTAGCTACGAGCAGTACTTC. Its product reads: CASSLGQGASYEQYF.